These 5 T cell receptor beta chains share one sample of origin, sequenced in a study of vaccination and CD4 T cells after COVID-19. With the Oncomine TCR Beta short-read assay, DNA from cultured CD4+ T cells was sequenced. TCRdb ran MiXCR on the PCR reads and lists one entry per CDR3 protein. Of roughly 16,000 distinct CDR3 sequences detected, over 30% appear once; the ten largest clones hold around 8.6%. Stated treatment: 10-day PBMC culture with coronavirus spike peptide pools or control peptides (ViraFEST assay). The antigens for these receptors are not known. Input material: CD4+ T cells from blood, cultured in vitro. Receptor source: a human donor who had recovered from COVID-19.

CDR3 in DNA: TGTGCCAGCAGCTTAGTGAGGCTAGTTGCCTACAATGAGCAGTTCTTC. Protein sequence: CASSLVRLVAYNEQFF. The rearrangement uses TRBV11-2 and TRBJ2-1; D not resolved. The CDR3 extends over 16 amino acids. Germline V gene sequence: CDR1 SGHAT, CDR2 FQNNGV. The germline V and J ends were trimmed by 1 base and 2 bases, with 12 bases remaining between them. Full variable domain (outside the CDR3, taken from reference TRBV11-2 and TRBJ2-1): EAGVAQSPRYKIIEKRQSVAFWCNPISGHATLYWYQQILGQGPKLLIQFQNNGVVDDSQLPKDRFSAERLKGVDSTLKIQPAKLEDSAVYLCASSLVRLVAYNEQFFGPGTRLTVL.

The chain recombines TRBV23-1 with TRBJ2-7, with D tentatively TRBD1 (6 bases). TRBV23-1 is noted as an ORF with a role that remains uncertain. V dropped 0 bases and J dropped 2 bases, with 11 bases sitting between them. CDR3 length: 15 amino acids. CDR3 protein: CASSQSPGATYEQYF. CDR3 in DNA: TGCGCCAGCAGTCAATCACCAGGGGCAACCTACGAGCAGTACTTC.

This chain uses TRBV4-1 with TRBJ2-5; TRBD1 might be the D (5 bases). The germline CDR1 and CDR2 sequences are MGHRA and YSYEKL. The CDR3 loop spans 15 amino acids. Trimming removed 5 bases from V and 5 bases from J, with 18 bases in between. The CDR3 protein is CASSVTRAGMETQYF. The CDR3 DNA reads as TGCGCCAGCAGCGTGACTCGGGCAGGGATGGAGACCCAGTACTTC.

This sequence joins TRBV20-1 and TRBJ1-2; the D is unclear. CDR1 is DFQATT, CDR2 SNEGSKA, per germline (reference sequence). The CDR3 is 13 amino acids. Trimming pared 6 bases from V and 4 bases from J, leaving 15 bases between. CDR3: CSAIWAVGYGYTF. CDR3 bases: TGCAGTGCAATCTGGGCAGTCGGCTATGGCTACACCTTC.

The chain is built from TRBV2 and TRBJ1-1; 7 positions match TRBD1. V was pared by 4 bases and J by 3 bases, with 5 bases of the junction left unmatched. CDR1 and CDR2 from the germline V gene are SNHLY and FYNNEI. The CDR3 has 14 residues. In DNA form, the CDR3 reads TGTGCCAGCAGTGCGGACAGGTTCGACACTGAAGCTTTCTTT. Protein product: CASSADRFDTEAFF.